One and the same sample provided the 26 T cell receptor beta chains below, sequenced in a study of T cells in Graves' hyperthyroidism and ophthalmopathy. Amplification of TCR beta CDR3 regions was performed using RNA transcripts as template. Initially, a first-round RT-PCR of the TCR CDR3 employed the HTBI primer set. TCRdb re-derived calls from the multiplex PCR reads in MiXCR, one entry per CDR3 protein. The sample holds around 420,000 distinct CDR3 sequences, about 13% seen once. The sequenced material came from blood. The receptors here all came from a woman aged 18-35 years with Graves' hyperthyroidism.

This clonotype was picked up many times. The chain employs TRBV19 and TRBJ2-3, with D hard to call. The germline CDR1 and CDR2 sequences are LNHDA and SQIVND (reference sequence). CDR3 length: 13 residues. Trimming pared 3 bases from V and 3 bases from J, leaving 7 bases between. This CDR3 reads CASSITLTDTQYF. CDR3 coding DNA: TGTGCCAGTAGTATTACCCTAACAGATACGCAGTATTTT.

A few counts support this clonotype. The chain combines TRBV9 with TRBJ2-5; tentatively, D is TRBD2 (6 bases). The ends were cut back, 4 bases at V and 4 bases at J, with 17 bases in the middle. The CDR3 runs 15 residues. Germline V gene data show CDR1 as SGDLS and CDR2 as YYNGEE. The CDR3 here is CASSFLEGHRETQYF. The CDR3 DNA is TGTGCCAGCAGCTTTTTGGAGGGTCATCGAGAGACCCAGTACTTC.

This clonotype occurred a few times. The V gene is TRBV30, the J gene TRBJ2-3, with 13 positions matching TRBD2. The trim removed 0 bases at V and 3 bases at J, leaving 15 bases unmatched. The CDR3 totals 20 residues. The germline V gene has CDR1 GTSNPN and CDR2 SVGIG (reference sequence). The CDR3 coding sequence is TGTGCCTGGAGTGTACTGGGGACTAGCGGGAAGTGGTCAGATACAGATACGCAGTATTTT. It translates to CAWSVLGTSGKWSDTDTQYF.

The gene calls are TRBV30 and TRBJ1-6, with 9 bases lining up with TRBD1. V dropped 3 bases and J dropped 8; count of bases not matched to a gene: 2. The germline CDR1 and CDR2 sequences are GTSNPN and SVGIG (reference sequence). This CDR3 has 13 residues. The CDR3 DNA is TGTGCCTGGAGAGGACAGGGGTATTCACCCCTCCACTTT. Its protein product is CAWRGQGYSPLHF.

There are many counts of this clonotype. This chain links TRBV7-9 with TRBJ2-1, with 8 bases fitting TRBD2. Trimming at V came to 5 bases and at J to 5 bases, leaving 8 bases not matched to a gene. CDR3 size: 15 residues. Germline V gene lookup returns CDR1 SEHNR and CDR2 FQNEAQ (reference sequence). The CDR3 loop reads CASSPPQRENNEQFF. CDR3 nucleotides: TGTGCCAGCAGCCCCCCCCAGCGGGAGAACAATGAGCAGTTCTTC.

This clonotype was picked up many times. The chain employs TRBV10-3 and TRBJ2-3; D may match TRBD1 or TRBD2 (7 bases each). The length of the CDR3 is 13 residues. V was shortened by 10 bases and J by 5 bases, with 16 bases between the two germline ends. CDR1 and CDR2 from the germline V gene are ENHRY and SYGVKD. The CDR3: CATTTGREDTQYF. Written as DNA, the CDR3 is TGTGCCACTACGACAGGGAGGGAAGATACGCAGTATTTT.

The rearrangement joins TRBV28 to TRBJ2-4; TRBD2 matches at 9 bases. From germline, CDR1 is MDHEN and CDR2 SYDVKM. The V gene end was trimmed by 6 bases and the J gene end by 0 bases; junction bases not matched to a gene: 9. The CDR3 sequence is 17 residues long. The CDR3 sequence is CASSPVAGEIAKNIQYF. The CDR3 DNA sequence: TGTGCCAGCAGCCCGGTAGCGGGAGAGATAGCCAAAAACATTCAGTACTTC.

In this sample, this clonotype turned up many times. The chain combines TRBV12-3 or TRBV12-4 with TRBJ2-3, with 7 bases that match TRBD2. V lost 3 bases and J lost 5; bases outside the gene matches: 11. CDR3 length: 16 amino acids. DNA for the CDR3: TGTGCCAGCAGTTTTTATCGCCGCGGGAGAGGAGATACGCAGTATTTT. It codes for CASSFYRRGRGDTQYF.

V and J are TRBV5-4 and TRBJ1-2; D possibly corresponds to TRBD1 (5 bases). Germline V lookup: CDR1 SGHNT, CDR2 YYREEE (reference sequence). The CDR3 spans 14 residues. V lost 0 bases, J lost 5 bases, and 11 bases lay in between. The CDR3 loop is CASSLEIGGYGYTF. As DNA, the CDR3 is TGTGCCAGCAGCTTGGAAATCGGGGGTTATGGCTACACCTTC.

The chain is built from TRBV9 and TRBJ1-1, with a weak D call TRBD1 (6 bases). The CDR3 covers 17 residues. From germline, CDR1 is SGDLS and CDR2 YYNGEE. V was pared by 0 bases and J by 1 base, with 16 bases between. The CDR3 region has the DNA TGTGCCAGCAGCGTAGGCGGGGACACTATGAGGAACACTGAAGCTTTCTTT. Residues: CASSVGGDTMRNTEAFF.

The chain combines TRBV5-4 with TRBJ2-7; TRBD1 matches 8 bases. The CDR3 sequence is 13 residues long. V trimming: 4 bases; J trimming: 3 bases; junction bases outside the gene matches: 3. The germline CDR1 and CDR2 sequences are SGHNT and YYREEE (reference sequence). The CDR3 spells CASSVQGVYEQYF. The DNA for the CDR3 is TGTGCCAGCAGCGTACAGGGGGTCTACGAGCAGTACTTC.

The sample holds many counts of this clonotype. The V gene is TRBV29-1, the J gene TRBJ1-3, with a tentative D call TRBD1 (6 bases). Per the germline V gene, CDR1 is SQVTM and CDR2 is ANQGSEA. The CDR3 extends over 14 amino acids. V was clipped by 3 bases and J by 2 bases, with 11 bases between them. The CDR3, as DNA: TGCAGCGTTGATGAGGCAGGGGCTGGAAACACCATATATTTT. This codes for CSVDEAGAGNTIYF.

The chain carries TRBV10-2 and TRBJ2-5; TRBD2 agrees at 10 bases. In germline, CDR1 is WSHSY, CDR2 SAAADI. V lost 5 bases to trimming and J lost 1 base; unmatched junction nucleotides: 4. The length of the CDR3 is 15 residues. The CDR3 protein is CASSRTSGLQETQYF. CDR3 in DNA: TGCGCCAGCAGTAGGACTAGCGGACTCCAAGAGACCCAGTACTTC.

The gene calls are TRBV14 and TRBJ2-7; D possibly matches TRBD1 or TRBD2 (7 bases each). V was cut by 0 bases and J by 3 bases, with 15 bases left in between. The CDR3 totals 16 residues. The germline gives CDR1 SGHDN, CDR2 FVKESK. CDR3 bases: TGTGCCAGCAGCCAAGAATTCGGCAGGGGGGGCTACGAGCAGTACTTC. As protein: CASSQEFGRGGYEQYF.

This clonotype has ten or more counts. The V and J genes are TRBV20-1 and TRBJ2-7; 10 bases agree with TRBD2. Germline CDR1 is DFQATT and CDR2 is SNEGSKA (reference sequence). The CDR3 extends over 14 amino acids. The junction had 11 bases not matched to a gene; V was cut back by 5 bases and J by 7 bases. The CDR3 region has the DNA TGCAGTGCTCCCGTAGCGGGAGGATTTGGGGAGCAGTACTTC. Its translation is CSAPVAGGFGEQYF.

The sample holds many counts of this clonotype. The chain carries TRBV20-1 and TRBJ2-3; 7 nucleotides line up with TRBD1. The trim removed 2 bases at V and 1 base at J, leaving 3 bases unmatched. This CDR3 has 14 residues. Germline V gives CDR1 DFQATT, CDR2 SNEGSKA (reference sequence). CDR3: CSARSGQGTDTQYF. The CDR3 DNA is TGCAGTGCTAGAAGCGGACAGGGCACAGATACGCAGTATTTT.

This clonotype was observed many times. This chain uses TRBV2 with TRBJ2-7; 8 nucleotides agree with TRBD2. CDR1 and CDR2 from the germline V gene are SNHLY and FYNNEI. The CDR3 has 12 residues. The CDR3 reads CATKRESYEQYF. DNA of the CDR3: TGTGCTACCAAGCGGGAGTCCTACGAGCAGTACTTC.

This clonotype was seen repeatedly, ten times or more. The chain carries TRBV11-1 and TRBJ2-7; 14 bases map to TRBD2. This CDR3 contains 16 residues. Germline loops: CDR1 SGHAT, CDR2 FQDESV (reference sequence). With 5 bases clipped from V and 5 bases from J, the junction kept 8 bases outside the gene matches. The CDR3 DNA follows: TGTGCCAGCAGCATCCTGGGACTAGCGGGAGAACACGAGCAGTACTTC. It translates to CASSILGLAGEHEQYF.

This clonotype was seen only a few times. The genes are TRBV27 and TRBJ2-1; tentatively, D is TRBD1 (5 bases). This CDR3 comprises 14 residues. Trimming shortened V by 5 bases and J by 5 bases, and 13 bases separated the two germline ends. Per the germline V gene, CDR1 is MNHEY and CDR2 is SMNVEV (reference sequence). In nucleotides, the CDR3 is TGTGCCAGCAGTCCCAGGGAAGGGGACAATGAGCAGTTCTTC. It translates to CASSPREGDNEQFF.

This clonotype has a count of ten or more. The chain carries TRBV7-2 and TRBJ2-5; D perhaps matches TRBD2 (6 bases). V was cut by 2 bases and J by 0 bases, with 13 bases left in between. This CDR3 contains 16 residues. Germline V gene data show CDR1 as SGHTA and CDR2 as FQGNSA. CDR3 in DNA: TGTGCCAGCAGCTTATCAATCGGCGGGAACCAAGAGACCCAGTACTTC. It translates to CASSLSIGGNQETQYF. Full variable domain (rest looked up from reference TRBV7-2 and TRBJ2-5): GAGVSQSPSNKVTEKGKDVELRCDPISGHTALYWYRQSLGQGLEFLIYFQGNSAPDKSGLPSDRFSAERTGGSVSTLTIQRTQQEDSAVYLCASSLSIGGNQETQYFGPGTRLLVL.

This clonotype has only a few counts. The rearrangement uses TRBV19 and TRBJ1-4; D ambiguous. CDR1 LNHDA and CDR2 SQIVND come from the germline V gene (reference sequence). This CDR3 has 11 amino acids. Trimming removed 10 bases from V and 8 bases from J, with 11 bases in between. The CDR3 sequence: CATRTGEKLFF. The CDR3 DNA reads as TGTGCCACCCGGACGGGAGAAAAACTGTTTTTT.

This clonotype has only a few counts. This chain joins TRBV5-1 and TRBJ1-5, with D unresolved. Germline CDR1 SGHRS, CDR2 YFSETQ. V shed 0 bases and J shed 3 bases, with 10 bases lying between them. The length of the CDR3 is 15 residues. CDR3 sequence: CASSLGSADNQPQHF. The CDR3, as DNA: TGCGCCAGCAGCTTGGGTTCCGCCGACAATCAGCCCCAGCATTTT.

As to this clonotype: Since a much larger clone is just one base distant, this may be a read error. J is TRBJ2-7 and V is TRBV29-1, with D possibly TRBD2 on 6 matching bases. Trimming pared 6 bases from V and 7 bases from J, leaving 19 bases between. CDR1 and CDR2 (germline): SQVTM, ANQGSEA. This CDR3 is built from 13 residues. CDR3 nucleotide sequence: TGCAGCGTCCCCGGGACTGGCCTGTGGGAGCAGTACTTC. Protein: CSVPGTGLWEQYF.

The table lists this clonotype with many counts. V and J are TRBV6-4 and TRBJ2-3, with D perhaps TRBD2 (5 bases). Germline V gene sequence: CDR1 MRHNA, CDR2 SNTAGT. This CDR3 comprises 14 residues. V was cut by 2 bases and J by 0 bases, with 6 bases left in between. This CDR3 is CASSDGGSTDTQYF. The CDR3 DNA follows: TGTGCCAGCAGTGACGGCGGGAGCACAGATACGCAGTATTTT.

This clonotype was seen repeatedly, ten times or more. The rearrangement joins TRBV20-1 to TRBJ2-3, with 7 bases identical to TRBD2. From germline, CDR1 is DFQATT and CDR2 SNEGSKA (reference sequence). Trimming removed 6 bases from V and 0 bases from J; junction bases left unmatched: 6. The CDR3 runs 14 residues. CDR3 coding DNA: TGCAGTGCCGAGCGTAGCGGGAGCACAGATACGCAGTATTTT. Amino acids: CSAERSGSTDTQYF.

This clonotype was detected ten times or more. The chain uses TRBV6-2 or TRBV6-3 and TRBJ2-5; tentative D call: TRBD2 (5 bases). With 6 bases removed from V and 5 bases from J, the gap between germline ends came to 16 bases. Germline values: CDR1 MNHEY, CDR2 SVGEGT. The CDR3 contains 14 residues. CDR3 sequence: CASSLRARGETQYF. The DNA of the CDR3 is TGTGCCAGCAGCCTACGGGCGAGAGGGGAGACCCAGTACTTC.